This TCR beta chain originates from a study of cytomegalovirus exposure and HLA in healthy donors. Study-level findings and limits: TCR beta chain V- and J-gene trimming was linked, in a later analysis, to a missense variant in DCLRE1C.

With regard to this clone: The antigen remains undetermined. Other DNA sequences in the sample encode the same CDR3.

Primers: 60 Vbeta forward and 13 Jbeta reverse. The table came from immunoSEQ multiplex PCR; TCRdb's copy has only in-frame clones and leaves some out. Seen here are around 100,000 clones, 70% observed once, and the top ten hold roughly 10%. V gave up 0 bases and J gave up 4 bases, with 7 bases separating them. Germline loops: CDR1 SGHRS, CDR2 YFSETQ. The CDR3 contains 13 residues. The TCR sequence derives from a man aged 35-49 years in good health and CMV-seropositive. The sequencing input was PBMCs. V gene TRBV5-1 combines with J gene TRBJ1-1; possible D gene TRBD1, 5 bases. DNA for the CDR3: TGCGCCAGCAGCTTGGGAAGGGGCACTGAAGCTTTCTTT. It codes for CASSLGRGTEAFF.